The rows below give T cell receptor beta chains drawn from one sample of a study of OX40 agonist ivuxolimab in advanced cancers. TCRdb keeps only in-frame clones here, not all; method: immunoSEQ multiplex PCR. The data contain about 80,000 clones, around 90% of them singletons. The sample was CD4+ or CD8+ T cells sorted from blood, taken in a trial of the OX40 agonist ivuxolimab. The receptors derive from an adult with an advanced solid tumor such as melanoma, head and neck, liver or kidney cancer. The CDR3 runs from the conserved cysteine through the conserved F or W. Each record gives: D gene, V gene, J gene, clone size, CDR3 DNA, CDR3 protein. D genes are given only for firm matches. Rows may omit the clone size; those that give it use once, few, many or a size class.

d_gene: -
v_gene: TRBV15
j_gene: TRBJ2-3
abundance: once
CDR3nt: TGTGCCACCAGCAGAGGGGGGGCGGAGGGTACAGATACGCAGTATTTT
CDR3aa: CATSRGGAEGTDTQYF

d_gene: -
v_gene: TRBV18
j_gene: TRBJ1-5
abundance: -
CDR3nt: TGTGCCAGCTCACCGCAGGGATGGGATCAGCCCCAGCATTTT
CDR3aa: CASSPQGWDQPQHF

d_gene: -
v_gene: TRBV19
j_gene: TRBJ1-1
abundance: once
CDR3nt: TGTGCCAGTAGTCCCACCCACGGGAACACTGAAGCTTTCTTT
CDR3aa: CASSPTHGNTEAFF

d_gene: -
v_gene: TRBV7-3
j_gene: TRBJ2-3
abundance: -
CDR3nt: TGTGCCAGCAGCTTAAGCCCCCCAGATACGCAGTATTTT
CDR3aa: CASSLSPPDTQYF

d_gene: TRBD2
v_gene: TRBV7-2
j_gene: TRBJ2-7
abundance: -
CDR3nt: TGTGCCAGCAGGTCAACCCCAGGGAGGGCCTACGAGCAGTACTTC
CDR3aa: CASRSTPGRAYEQYF

d_gene: TRBD1
v_gene: TRBV7-3
j_gene: TRBJ2-1
abundance: -
CDR3nt: TGTGCCAGCAGTCAAACAGGGGGCTCCTACAATGAGCAGTTCTTC
CDR3aa: CASSQTGGSYNEQFF

d_gene: -
v_gene: TRBV7-9
j_gene: TRBJ1-1
abundance: -
CDR3nt: TGTGCCAGCAGCTTAGGATGGATGAACACTGAAGCTTTCTTT
CDR3aa: CASSLGWMNTEAFF

d_gene: -
v_gene: TRBV7-2
j_gene: TRBJ2-2
abundance: once
CDR3nt: TGTGCCAGCAGCTTGGTAAAGACCACCGGGGAGCTGTTTTTT
CDR3aa: CASSLVKTTGELFF

d_gene: TRBD1
v_gene: TRBV2
j_gene: TRBJ1-1
abundance: -
CDR3nt: TGTGCCAGCGCATGGGGCAGGGGGGCTTCCGACACTGAAGCTTTCTTT
CDR3aa: CASAWGRGASDTEAFF

d_gene: TRBD2
v_gene: TRBV11-2
j_gene: TRBJ2-7
abundance: -
CDR3nt: TGTGCCAGCAGCCTAGGGGTAGCGGGAGCTTCCTACGAGCAGTACTTC
CDR3aa: CASSLGVAGASYEQYF

d_gene: -
v_gene: TRBV18
j_gene: TRBJ1-4
abundance: -
CDR3nt: TGTGCCAGCTCACCCCAGGGGACTAATGAAAAACTGTTTTTT
CDR3aa: CASSPQGTNEKLFF

d_gene: -
v_gene: TRBV19
j_gene: TRBJ1-4
abundance: -
CDR3nt: TGTGCCAGTAGTCCCGGGACAACTAATGAAAAACTGTTTTTT
CDR3aa: CASSPGTTNEKLFF

d_gene: TRBD1
v_gene: TRBV5-1
j_gene: TRBJ1-6
abundance: few
CDR3nt: TGCGCCAGCAGCGCATCCGGGACAGGGGGCGATTCACCCCTCCACTTT
CDR3aa: CASSASGTGGDSPLHF

d_gene: TRBD2
v_gene: TRBV19
j_gene: TRBJ2-7
abundance: -
CDR3nt: TGTGCCAGTAGTACGACTAGCGGGAGGGAGCAGTACTTC
CDR3aa: CASSTTSGREQYF

d_gene: -
v_gene: TRBV10-3
j_gene: TRBJ1-1
abundance: -
CDR3nt: TGTGCCATCAGCGGGGTAGGCGAAGCTTTCTTT
CDR3aa: CAISGVGEAFF

d_gene: TRBD1
v_gene: TRBV19
j_gene: TRBJ1-1
abundance: -
CDR3nt: TGTGCCAGTACCGGACAGGGGGCTGTCGTGAACACTGAAGCTTTCTTT
CDR3aa: CASTGQGAVVNTEAFF

d_gene: TRBD1
v_gene: TRBV28
j_gene: TRBJ1-4
abundance: once
CDR3nt: TGTGCCAGCGGGGGACAGGGAACGGGTGAAAAACTGTTTTTT
CDR3aa: CASGGQGTGEKLFF

d_gene: TRBD1
v_gene: TRBV7-9
j_gene: TRBJ1-1
abundance: -
CDR3nt: TGTGCCAGCAGCTCCGGGACAGGGATGCACACTGAAGCTTTCTTT
CDR3aa: CASSSGTGMHTEAFF

d_gene: -
v_gene: TRBV2
j_gene: TRBJ2-5
abundance: -
CDR3nt: TGTGCCAGCAGTGGAAGAGCAGGGCGTGAGACCCAGTACTTC
CDR3aa: CASSGRAGRETQYF

d_gene: TRBD2
v_gene: TRBV7-3
j_gene: TRBJ2-7
abundance: once
CDR3nt: TGTGCCAGCAGCTTAACTGGGACTAGCGGAAAGTACTTC
CDR3aa: CASSLTGTSGKYF

d_gene: -
v_gene: TRBV7-2
j_gene: TRBJ2-7
abundance: -
CDR3nt: TGTGCCAGCAGCCCCGTATCCACAGGGAGCTACGAGCAGTACTTC
CDR3aa: CASSPVSTGSYEQYF

d_gene: -
v_gene: TRBV6-1
j_gene: TRBJ1-5
abundance: -
CDR3nt: TGTGCCAGCTGGGAGGGGGATACTGGCAATCAGCCCCAGCATTTT
CDR3aa: CASWEGDTGNQPQHF

d_gene: TRBD1
v_gene: TRBV6-5
j_gene: TRBJ1-5
abundance: -
CDR3nt: TGTGCCAGCAGCCGCGGACAGGGGTTCAATCAGCCCCAGCATTTT
CDR3aa: CASSRGQGFNQPQHF

d_gene: TRBD2
v_gene: TRBV15
j_gene: TRBJ2-1
abundance: -
CDR3nt: TGTGCCACCAGCAGAGATCGGGGGGTCATTGGCAACAATGAGCAGTTCTTC
CDR3aa: CATSRDRGVIGNNEQFF

d_gene: -
v_gene: TRBV11-1
j_gene: TRBJ2-7
abundance: -
CDR3nt: TGTGCCAGCAGCAACTTTCGGAAGTCCTCCTACGAGCAGTACTTC
CDR3aa: CASSNFRKSSYEQYF

d_gene: -
v_gene: TRBV27
j_gene: TRBJ1-5
abundance: -
CDR3nt: TGTGCCAGCAGGCCCTATTTCGTTGGCAATCAGCCCCAGCATTTT
CDR3aa: CASRPYFVGNQPQHF

d_gene: TRBD2
v_gene: TRBV6-1
j_gene: TRBJ2-7
abundance: -
CDR3nt: TGTGCCAGCAAAGGAGTAGCGGGTCCCTACGAGCAGTACTTC
CDR3aa: CASKGVAGPYEQYF

d_gene: TRBD1
v_gene: TRBV28
j_gene: TRBJ1-1
abundance: -
CDR3nt: TGTGCCAGCAGTCCGCGTGGACAGGGCAACACTGAAGCTTTCTTT
CDR3aa: CASSPRGQGNTEAFF

d_gene: TRBD2
v_gene: TRBV28
j_gene: TRBJ2-5
abundance: -
CDR3nt: TGTGCCAGCAGGCTAGCGGGGGGAAACCAAGAGACCCAGTACTTC
CDR3aa: CASRLAGGNQETQYF

d_gene: -
v_gene: TRBV28
j_gene: TRBJ1-3
abundance: once
CDR3nt: TGTGCCAGCAGTTGGCGGGGGACTGGAAACACCATATATTTT
CDR3aa: CASSWRGTGNTIYF

d_gene: TRBD1
v_gene: TRBV2
j_gene: TRBJ1-5
abundance: -
CDR3nt: TGTGCCAGCAGCCTACAGGGGGCTCAGCCCCAGCATTTT
CDR3aa: CASSLQGAQPQHF

d_gene: TRBD2
v_gene: TRBV27
j_gene: TRBJ2-7
abundance: -
CDR3nt: TGTGCCAGCAGGCGATCCGGGACTAGATCCTACGAGCAGTACTTC
CDR3aa: CASRRSGTRSYEQYF

d_gene: -
v_gene: TRBV5-1
j_gene: TRBJ1-4
abundance: -
CDR3nt: TGCGCCAGCAGCGCAGGGGTGGTCGCAACTAATGAAAAACTGTTTTTT
CDR3aa: CASSAGVVATNEKLFF

d_gene: -
v_gene: TRBV7-2
j_gene: TRBJ2-3
abundance: few
CDR3nt: TGTGCCAGCAGCTTAGCGCAAGGCAGATACACAGATACGCAGTATTTT
CDR3aa: CASSLAQGRYTDTQYF

d_gene: TRBD1
v_gene: TRBV29-1
j_gene: TRBJ2-5
abundance: -
CDR3nt: TGCAGCGTTGAACCCAGGGTACAGGGGCAAGAGACCCAGTACTTC
CDR3aa: CSVEPRVQGQETQYF

d_gene: -
v_gene: TRBV7-2
j_gene: TRBJ2-2
abundance: few
CDR3nt: TGTGCCAGCAGCTTTTTGGGCGGGGAGCTGTTTTTT
CDR3aa: CASSFLGGELFF

d_gene: TRBD1
v_gene: TRBV6-5
j_gene: TRBJ1-1
abundance: -
CDR3nt: TGTGCCAGCAGGATGGGACAGAATATAAACACTGAAGCTTTCTTT
CDR3aa: CASRMGQNINTEAFF

d_gene: -
v_gene: TRBV25-1
j_gene: TRBJ2-7
abundance: -
CDR3nt: TGTGCCAGCAGTGCAGGAGCTTTCCCTGGCGAGCAGTACTTC
CDR3aa: CASSAGAFPGEQYF

d_gene: -
v_gene: TRBV6-1
j_gene: TRBJ1-2
abundance: -
CDR3nt: TGTGCCAGCAGAGTAGGGGCTGATGGCTACACCTTC
CDR3aa: CASRVGADGYTF

d_gene: -
v_gene: TRBV12-2
j_gene: TRBJ1-5
abundance: -
CDR3nt: TGTGCAAGTCGCTTTGGTGACAGGGGCGCAAATAGCAATCAGCCCCAGCATTTT
CDR3aa: CASRFGDRGANSNQPQHF

d_gene: -
v_gene: TRBV10-3
j_gene: TRBJ2-1
abundance: -
CDR3nt: TGTGCCATCAGTGAGCCTTTAACTAGGGATGAGCAGTTCTTC
CDR3aa: CAISEPLTRDEQFF

d_gene: TRBD1
v_gene: TRBV4-1
j_gene: TRBJ1-4
abundance: few
CDR3nt: TGCGCCAGCAGCCACGGCCGCCCGACAGGGACCCCTGAAAAACTGTTTTTT
CDR3aa: CASSHGRPTGTPEKLFF

d_gene: TRBD2
v_gene: TRBV27
j_gene: TRBJ2-1
abundance: -
CDR3nt: TGTGCCAGCAGAATAATGAGCGGGAGTAGTTACAATGAGCAGTTCTTC
CDR3aa: CASRIMSGSSYNEQFF

d_gene: TRBD1
v_gene: TRBV28
j_gene: TRBJ2-2
abundance: -
CDR3nt: TGTGCCAGCAGTTTAGGGGACAGGGTTACCGGGGAGCTGTTTTTT
CDR3aa: CASSLGDRVTGELFF

d_gene: TRBD1
v_gene: TRBV6-1
j_gene: TRBJ2-7
abundance: -
CDR3nt: TGTGCCCATCGTCGCTTCGGACAGGAGGCCTACGAGCAGTACTTC
CDR3aa: CAHRRFGQEAYEQYF

d_gene: -
v_gene: TRBV6-1
j_gene: TRBJ2-1
abundance: -
CDR3nt: TGTGCCAGCAGTGAACGAATCGTCTCCCGGGACACCCCAATGAATGAGCAGTTCTTC
CDR3aa: CASSERIVSRDTPMNEQFF

d_gene: TRBD1
v_gene: TRBV5-6
j_gene: TRBJ1-2
abundance: -
CDR3nt: TGTGCCAGCAGCTTGGACGAAAGACAGGGAGGAGACTATGGCTACACCTTC
CDR3aa: CASSLDERQGGDYGYTF

d_gene: -
v_gene: TRBV27
j_gene: TRBJ1-2
abundance: -
CDR3nt: TGTGCCAGCAGTTCATATATCACGGGAGAGGGCTATGGCTACACCTTC
CDR3aa: CASSSYITGEGYGYTF

d_gene: TRBD2
v_gene: TRBV9
j_gene: TRBJ2-2
abundance: -
CDR3nt: TGTGCCAGCAGCGCACTACTAGCGGGGGGATTGGGAAACACCGGGGAGCTGTTTTTT
CDR3aa: CASSALLAGGLGNTGELFF

d_gene: -
v_gene: TRBV14
j_gene: TRBJ2-5
abundance: -
CDR3nt: TGTGCCAGCAGCCAAGGTTACATACAAGAGACCCAGTACTTC
CDR3aa: CASSQGYIQETQYF

d_gene: -
v_gene: TRBV29-1
j_gene: TRBJ2-1
abundance: -
CDR3nt: TGCAGCGTTGGAGACGGGAGCTCCTACAATGAGCAGTTCTTC
CDR3aa: CSVGDGSSYNEQFF

d_gene: TRBD1
v_gene: TRBV4-2
j_gene: TRBJ1-2
abundance: -
CDR3nt: TGTGCCAGCAGCGTCCGGACAGGGGGTTTAATTGGCTACACCTTC
CDR3aa: CASSVRTGGLIGYTF

d_gene: -
v_gene: TRBV5-4
j_gene: TRBJ2-2
abundance: -
CDR3nt: TGTGCCAGCAGCTTGGAGACCGGGGAGCTGTTTTTT
CDR3aa: CASSLETGELFF

d_gene: -
v_gene: TRBV5-1
j_gene: TRBJ1-6
abundance: -
CDR3nt: TGCGCCAGCAGCGCCCAACAGAGCTCCTATAATTCACCCCTCCACTTT
CDR3aa: CASSAQQSSYNSPLHF

d_gene: -
v_gene: TRBV28
j_gene: TRBJ2-3
abundance: -
CDR3nt: TGTGCCAGCAGTCCCGGGACAGATACGCAGTATTTT
CDR3aa: CASSPGTDTQYF